The TCR beta chain under discussion was sequenced for a study of identical twins. Via MiXCR, TCRdb re-called the 5' RACE reads, giving one row per CDR3 protein. The sample includes some 730,000 distinct CDR3 sequences, around a sixth of them seen just once. V lost 0 bases, J lost 0 bases, and 6 bases lay in between. Per germline, CDR1 SGHRS and CDR2 YFSETQ. The CDR3 contains 15 residues. A further study also used this sample, focusing on T cells expressing NK-cell markers.

Sequencing used PBMCs. The clonotype was recovered from a woman between 18 and 30 years old in good health. The rearrangement joins TRBV5-1 to TRBJ2-2; possible D gene TRBD1, 5 bases. The CDR3 nucleotides are TGCGCCAGCAGCTTGGACAGGTCGAACACCGGGGAGCTGTTTTTT. This encodes CASSLDRSNTGELFF.